These 24 T cell receptor beta chains were all obtained from the same sample, sequenced in a study of T cells in Graves' hyperthyroidism and ophthalmopathy. RNA transcripts gave rise to amplified TCR beta CDR3 regions. HTBI primers were used for first-round RT-PCR of the TCR CDR3. Each CDR3 protein is one row after TCRdb ran MiXCR on the multiplex PCR reads. Of fewer than 400,000 distinct CDR3 sequences in the sample, 15% to 19% were seen once. The sequenced sample consisted of blood. Receptor source: a young woman with Graves' hyperthyroidism that later progressed to Graves' ophthalmopathy.

There are many counts of this clonotype. V gene TRBV18 combines with J gene TRBJ2-2; TRBD1 agrees at 10 bases. The germline CDR1 and CDR2 sequences are KGHSH and LQKENI. The CDR3 spans 16 residues. Unmatched junction bases numbered 5, after V lost 6 bases and J lost 1 base. The chain's CDR3 is CASSRQGAKNTGELFF. CDR3 nucleotide sequence: TGTGCCAGCTCGCGACAGGGGGCTAAGAACACCGGGGAGCTGTTTTTT.

This clonotype appeared many times. This chain uses TRBV2 with TRBJ2-3; 9 nucleotides align to TRBD2. This CDR3 has 15 amino acids. The trim removed 0 bases at V and 7 bases at J, leaving 5 bases unmatched. Germline V gene sequence: CDR1 SNHLY, CDR2 FYNNEI. Written as DNA, the CDR3 is TGTGCCAGCAGTGAAGCTAGCGGGAGATGGAATACGCAGTATTTT. This encodes CASSEASGRWNTQYF. The variable domain in full, completed from reference TRBV2 and TRBJ2-3, reads EPEVTQTPSHQVTQMGQEVILRCVPISNHLYFYWYRQILGQKVEFLVSFYNNEISEKSEIFDDQFSVERPDGSNFTLKIRSTKLEDSAMYFCASSEASGRWNTQYFGPGTRLTVL.

This clonotype has at least ten counts. The chain joins TRBV27 to TRBJ2-7; the D gene is possibly TRBD2 (6 bases). V shed 6 bases and J shed 2 bases, with 14 bases lying between them. This CDR3 is 14 amino acids long. CDR1 and CDR2 from the germline V gene are MNHEY and SMNVEV (reference sequence). CDR3 bases: TGTGCCAGCAGACCGACTAGTCCCCCCTACGAGCAGTACTTC. As protein: CASRPTSPPYEQYF.

This clonotype was counted ten times or more. For the CDR3, the DNA is TGTGCCAGCAGTTCGCTATGGGTTTCCTCCTACAATGAGCAGTTCTTC. It yields the protein CASSSLWVSSYNEQFF. This sequence joins TRBV28 and TRBJ2-1, with D uncertain. This CDR3 has 16 amino acids. The V and J ends lost 4 bases and 0 bases respectively, with 13 bases between them. Germline CDR1 and CDR2: MDHEN and SYDVKM.

As concerns this clonotype: This may be a read error: a much more frequent sequence differs by one nucleotide. This sequence joins TRBV7-6 and TRBJ2-7; D not resolved. The CDR3 is made up of 14 amino acids. Per the germline V gene, CDR1 is SGHVS and CDR2 is FNYEAQ. The DNA for the CDR3 is TGTGCCATCAGCTCCGAGGACGGACCCTACGAGCAGTACTTC. Protein sequence: CAISSEDGPYEQYF.

To note about this clonotype: This may be a read error, as it is one base from a much larger clone. The rearrangement joins TRBV11-2 to TRBJ2-1, with D perhaps TRBD2 (5 bases). The CDR3 runs 15 residues. From germline, CDR1 is SGHAT and CDR2 FQNNGV. CDR3 sequence: CTSSLREKRHNEQFF. In DNA form, the CDR3 reads TGTACCAGCAGCTTAAGGGAGAAGCGCCACAATGAGCAGTTCTTC.

This clonotype was recorded many times. The V call is TRBV5-1, the J call TRBJ2-7; 12 bases line up with TRBD2. CDR1 is SGHRS and CDR2 is YFSETQ in the germline V gene. V lost 7 bases to trimming and J lost 5 bases; unmatched junction nucleotides: 13. The CDR3 length is 16 residues. CDR3 region: CASRVSSSGRAHEQYF. The CDR3 nucleotides are TGCGCCAGCCGAGTCTCATCTAGCGGGAGGGCCCACGAGCAGTACTTC.

This clonotype was seen at least ten times. The rearrangement joins TRBV12-3 or TRBV12-4 to TRBJ1-5, with D unclear. With 5 bases removed from V and 4 bases from J, the gap between germline ends came to 9 bases. There are 13 residues in the CDR3. The CDR3 protein is CASSASMNQPQHF. CDR3 DNA sequence: TGTGCCAGCAGTGCTAGCATGAATCAGCCCCAGCATTTT.

This clonotype was seen many times. The V call is TRBV7-8, the J call TRBJ1-4; 8 nucleotides agree with TRBD1. The CDR3 runs 15 residues. The V gene's germline CDR1 is SGHVS and CDR2 FQNEAQ. V was clipped by 4 bases and J by 10 bases; unmatched bases: 11. The CDR3, as DNA: TGTGCCAGCAGCTCCTTAGACAGGGGATCACGAAAACTGTTTTTT. It translates to CASSSLDRGSRKLFF.

Many counts were recorded for this clonotype. CDR3 sequence: CASSLPMNTEAFF. As DNA, the CDR3 is TGTGCCAGCAGTCTCCCCATGAACACTGAAGCTTTCTTT. The chain has TRBV28 and TRBJ1-1; D unclear. Trimming left V 5 bases short and J 0 bases short, with 7 bases between. CDR1 and CDR2 from the germline V gene are MDHEN and SYDVKM. The CDR3 is 13 amino acids.

In this sample, this clonotype turned up many times. V and J are TRBV24-1 and TRBJ2-3; unclear D gene. There are 13 residues in the CDR3. Trimming shortened V by 6 bases and J by 1 base, and 7 bases separated the two germline ends. Germline-derived CDR1 and CDR2 are KGHDR and SFDVKD. The CDR3 nucleotides are TGTGCCACCAGTCGAGTAGGCACAGATACGCAGTATTTT. Its translation is CATSRVGTDTQYF.

This clonotype was counted ten times or more. The chain is built from TRBV7-3 and TRBJ2-1; 10 nucleotides line up with TRBD1. Trimming took 5 bases from V and 6 from J; bases not matched to a gene: 1. The CDR3 has 13 residues. From germline, CDR1 is SGHTA and CDR2 FQGTGA. CDR3 in DNA: TGTGCCAGCAGCGGGACAGGGGTCAATGAGCAGTTCTTC. Protein: CASSGTGVNEQFF.

This clonotype was recorded at least ten times. The chain employs TRBV7-9 and TRBJ1-1, with D unclear. The CDR3 runs to 12 residues. The germline V gene has CDR1 SEHNR and CDR2 FQNEAQ (reference sequence). V shed 3 bases and J shed 0 bases, with 2 bases lying between them. CDR3: CASSFMNTEAFF. CDR3 in DNA: TGTGCCAGCAGCTTCATGAACACTGAAGCTTTCTTT.

In this sample, this clonotype turned up once. A much larger clone is a single base away; this may be a read error. In DNA, the CDR3 is TGCAGTGCTAGCTCTTACATGACTGGCACAGATACGCATTATTTT. This codes for CSASSYMTGTDTHYF. This rearrangement joins TRBV20-1 to TRBJ2-3; D is uncertain. Per germline, CDR1 DFQATT and CDR2 SNEGSKA (reference sequence). CDR3 size: 15 residues.

CDR3 region: CASSQTGTRSSYNEQFF. For the CDR3, the DNA is TGTGCCAGCAGCCAAACCGGGACTAGGAGCTCCTACAATGAGCAGTTCTTC. V and J are TRBV4-2 and TRBJ2-1, with 8 nucleotides matching TRBD2. The ends lost 2 bases at V and 0 bases at J; junction bases unmatched: 6. The CDR3 extends over 17 amino acids. Germline CDR1 is LGHNA and CDR2 is YNFKEQ.

This clonotype was seen a few times. The chain carries TRBV20-1 and TRBJ1-5; D might be TRBD1 (5 bases). Germline CDR1 and CDR2: DFQATT and SNEGSKA (reference sequence). This CDR3 contains 16 residues. V gave up 5 bases and J gave up 0 bases, with 17 bases separating them. Here the CDR3 DNA reads TGCAGTGCTTGGGGAGACAGACATTATAGCAATCAGCCCCAGCATTTT. As protein: CSAWGDRHYSNQPQHF.

Many counts were recorded for this clonotype. The J gene is TRBJ2-3, the V gene TRBV12-3 or TRBV12-4; 13 bases line up with TRBD2. This CDR3 spans 18 amino acids. V lost 4 bases, J lost 1 base, and 8 bases stayed unmatched. The CDR3 region has the DNA TGTGCCAGCAGTTCTTACCCCGGACTAGCGGGAGGCACAGATACGCAGTATTTT. It translates to CASSSYPGLAGGTDTQYF.

The chain uses TRBV18 and TRBJ1-6, with TRBD1 matching 7 bases. CDR1 and CDR2 from the germline V gene are KGHSH and LQKENI. V lost 5 bases, J lost 10 bases, and 11 bases stayed unmatched. This CDR3 is 15 amino acids long. CDR3 residues: CASSVRQGEGSPLHF. The CDR3 DNA reads as TGTGCCAGCTCAGTAAGACAGGGTGAAGGATCACCCCTCCACTTT.

This clonotype was detected many times. V gene TRBV20-1 combines with J gene TRBJ2-7; D might be TRBD1 (6 bases). The V and J ends lost 1 base and 5 bases respectively, with 12 bases between them. This CDR3 has 13 residues. Looked up from germline, CDR1 is DFQATT and CDR2 is SNEGSKA (reference sequence). As DNA, the CDR3 is TGCAGTGCTAGAGGGGGGCGTGGGAACGAGCAGTACTTC. Translation: CSARGGRGNEQYF.

Many counts were recorded for this clonotype. This chain joins TRBV11-3 and TRBJ2-7; 9 bases map to TRBD1. After removal of 2 bases from V and 1 base from J, the junction contained 3 bases not matched to a gene. Germline V lookup: CDR1 SGHNT, CDR2 YENEEA. This CDR3 is 15 amino acids long. The CDR3 region is CASSLSGTGSYEQYF. CDR3 in DNA: TGTGCCAGCAGCTTATCGGGGACAGGGTCCTACGAGCAGTACTTC.

This clonotype has just a few counts. The chain links TRBV9 to TRBJ2-1; 7 bases line up with TRBD1. V lost 7 bases, J lost 5 bases, and 6 bases stayed unmatched. The CDR3 sequence is 13 residues long. CDR1 SGDLS and CDR2 YYNGEE come from the germline V gene. The CDR3 spells CASSTGSDNEQFF. The CDR3 DNA follows: TGTGCCAGCTCGACAGGGTCGGACAATGAGCAGTTCTTC. The whole variable domain, remainder taken from reference TRBV9 and TRBJ2-1, is DSGVTQTPKHLITATGQRVTLRCSPRSGDLSVYWYQQSLDQGLQFLIQYYNGEERAKGNILERFSAQQFPDLHSELNLSSLELGDSALYFCASSTGSDNEQFFGPGTRLTVL.

There are many counts of this clonotype. The chain combines TRBV6-2 or TRBV6-3 with TRBJ2-2; D not certain. Trimming took off 3 bases at V and 4 bases at J, with 6 bases between the two ends. Germline-derived CDR1 and CDR2 are MNHEY and SVGEGT. This CDR3 has 13 residues. CDR3: CASSYDTTGELFF. As DNA, the CDR3 is TGTGCCAGCAGTTATGATACCACCGGGGAGCTGTTTTTT.

This clonotype was seen more than once but under ten times. The V and J genes are TRBV27 and TRBJ2-1, with TRBD2 matching 13 bases. From germline, CDR1 is MNHEY and CDR2 SMNVEV (reference sequence). The CDR3 covers 18 residues. With 5 bases clipped from V and 8 bases from J, the junction kept 15 bases outside the gene matches. CDR3 sequence reads: CASSPGLAGNLVLDEQFF. DNA of the CDR3: TGTGCCAGCAGTCCGGGACTAGCGGGAAATTTGGTTTTGGATGAGCAGTTCTTC.

This clonotype has ten or more counts. The genes are TRBV2 and TRBJ1-1; D possibly corresponds to TRBD1 (6 bases). This CDR3 spans 17 amino acids. V dropped 4 bases and J dropped 4 bases, with 22 bases sitting between them. The germline CDR1 and CDR2 sequences are SNHLY and FYNNEI. CDR3 bases: TGTGCCAGCAGTGGAGCAGGGGCCTCCGCTGAAGGCACTGAAGCTTTCTTT. Its protein product is CASSGAGASAEGTEAFF.